The rows below give T cell receptor beta chains drawn from one sample of a study of CD8+ T cells in alopecia areata. The data were produced by immunoSEQ multiplex PCR, yet TCRdb's version contains in-frame clones alone and is incomplete. The sample records 180,000 or so clones, more than 45% being singletons. Sample: CD4+ T cells sorted from blood, taken at week 24, from a patient treated with tofacitinib. The receptors shown here come from a human donor with alopecia areata. Each CDR3 is given with its conserved first and last residue. The order of the fields is J gene, V gene, CDR3 length, CDR3 protein.

J gene: TRBJ2-5; V gene: TRBV5-4; CDR3 length: 15; CDR3 protein: CASSLRLATQETQYF
J gene: TRBJ2-5; V gene: TRBV7-9; CDR3 length: 15; CDR3 protein: CASGETSRGEETQYF
J gene: TRBJ2-1; V gene: TRBV29-1; CDR3 length: 15; CDR3 protein: CSVVLPGQTYNEQFF
J gene: TRBJ1-4; V gene: TRBV7-2; CDR3 length: 13; CDR3 protein: CASSSGSHEKLFF
J gene: TRBJ2-4; V gene: TRBV28; CDR3 length: 15; CDR3 protein: CASSPGSLAKNIQYF
J gene: TRBJ2-7; V gene: TRBV20-1; CDR3 length: 11; CDR3 protein: CSVLQAYEQYF
J gene: TRBJ2-5; V gene: TRBV7-8; CDR3 length: 14; CDR3 protein: CASSSELASETQYF
J gene: TRBJ2-5; V gene: TRBV4-3; CDR3 length: 15; CDR3 protein: CASSRTKTVWETQYF
J gene: TRBJ2-3; V gene: TRBV30; CDR3 length: 13; CDR3 protein: CAWRGISTDTQYF
J gene: TRBJ2-1; V gene: TRBV7-2; CDR3 length: 15; CDR3 protein: CASSLSIREGHEQFF
J gene: TRBJ2-7; V gene: TRBV2; CDR3 length: 12; CDR3 protein: CASRESSYEQYF
J gene: TRBJ1-2; V gene: TRBV11-2; CDR3 length: 16; CDR3 protein: CASSPIGDGANYGYTF
J gene: TRBJ1-1; V gene: TRBV5-8; CDR3 length: 15; CDR3 protein: CASSFRVGVRTEAFF
J gene: TRBJ1-1; V gene: TRBV27; CDR3 length: 12; CDR3 protein: CASRKINTEAFF
J gene: TRBJ2-7; V gene: TRBV4-1; CDR3 length: 15; CDR3 protein: CASSRLRDLSYEQYF
J gene: TRBJ2-2; V gene: TRBV7-9; CDR3 length: 16; CDR3 protein: CASSAIGTTNTGELFF
J gene: TRBJ2-3; V gene: TRBV15; CDR3 length: 16; CDR3 protein: CATSRDLGGLTDTQYF
J gene: TRBJ1-3; V gene: TRBV27; CDR3 length: 15; CDR3 protein: CASSRAGASGNTIYF
J gene: TRBJ1-2; V gene: TRBV4-2; CDR3 length: 13; CDR3 protein: CASSQDGDYGYTF
J gene: TRBJ1-2; V gene: TRBV7-2; CDR3 length: 14; CDR3 protein: CASSGGGDTYGYTF
J gene: TRBJ2-3; V gene: TRBV7-9; CDR3 length: 14; CDR3 protein: CASSFGGARDTQYF
J gene: TRBJ1-2; V gene: TRBV5-6; CDR3 length: 14; CDR3 protein: CASRLGSINYGYTF
J gene: TRBJ2-5; V gene: TRBV5-1; CDR3 length: 13; CDR3 protein: CASSSDLSATQYF
J gene: TRBJ1-2; V gene: TRBV5-1; CDR3 length: 14; CDR3 protein: CASSTGQGDYGYTF
J gene: TRBJ1-2; V gene: TRBV5-1; CDR3 length: 15; CDR3 protein: CASRTSETGDYGYTF
J gene: TRBJ2-5; V gene: TRBV5-6; CDR3 length: 15; CDR3 protein: CASSEGPSTRETQYF
J gene: TRBJ2-5; V gene: TRBV2; CDR3 length: 15; CDR3 protein: CASSAGTSGAWTQYF
J gene: TRBJ1-6; V gene: TRBV15; CDR3 length: 16; CDR3 protein: CATSRDEWDRERTLHF
J gene: TRBJ2-1; V gene: TRBV27; CDR3 length: 14; CDR3 protein: CASSSGQGYNEQFF
J gene: TRBJ1-2; V gene: TRBV7-2; CDR3 length: 14; CDR3 protein: CASSPGTGDYGYTF
J gene: TRBJ2-7; V gene: TRBV28; CDR3 length: 12; CDR3 protein: CASMGPTSEQYF
J gene: TRBJ2-2; V gene: TRBV4-1; CDR3 length: 14; CDR3 protein: CASSPGTLTGELFF
J gene: TRBJ2-7; V gene: TRBV5-1; CDR3 length: 14; CDR3 protein: CASRPGQGSYEQYF
J gene: TRBJ2-1; V gene: TRBV5-4; CDR3 length: 15; CDR3 protein: CASSLRDRGLGEQFF
J gene: TRBJ1-5; V gene: TRBV25-1; CDR3 length: 18; CDR3 protein: CASSEGGYGHNSNQPQHF
J gene: TRBJ2-4; V gene: TRBV20-1; CDR3 length: 11; CDR3 protein: CSAVSKNIQYF
J gene: TRBJ2-2; V gene: TRBV7-3; CDR3 length: 17; CDR3 protein: CASSLRGGSFVTGELFF
J gene: TRBJ1-6; V gene: TRBV2; CDR3 length: 14; CDR3 protein: CASPSGTANSPLHF
J gene: TRBJ2-1; V gene: TRBV7-2; CDR3 length: 14; CDR3 protein: CASSLNRAVIEQFF
J gene: TRBJ2-6; V gene: TRBV27; CDR3 length: 15; CDR3 protein: CASSLLGSGANVLTF
J gene: TRBJ1-1; V gene: TRBV29-1; CDR3 length: 15; CDR3 protein: CSVVWTGGYNTEAFF